This T cell receptor beta chain appears in the sequencing data of a study of blood T cell repertoires in COVID-19. Study at large: Donors in the United States, Italy and Spain gave samples during acute or convalescent COVID-19. Nucleic acid was either cDNA or gDNA, and it came from T cells, B-cell-depleted T cells, or PBMCs.

Germline V gene data show CDR1 as MNHEY and CDR2 as SVGAGI. This CDR3 has 15 residues. V was clipped by 8 bases and J by 8 bases; unmatched bases: 12. Followed over time, Seattle patients had been enrolled while infection was active. Original handling: Using reference gene primer amplification, nucleated cell counts were estimated. The table came from immunoSEQ multiplex PCR; TCRdb's copy has only in-frame clones and leaves some out. V, J and clone size derive from that table, while D and trimming were established from the DNA sequence. The table has approximately 240,000 clones, roughly 91% seen once.

The V gene is TRBV6-5, the J gene TRBJ1-4, with TRBD1 matching over 9 bases. The TCR sequence derives from a man under 40 with COVID-19, enrolled during active disease. Source material: peripheral blood. The CDR3 here is CASVPGQGHEEKLFF. For the CDR3, the DNA is TGTGCCAGCGTCCCGGGACAGGGTCACGAAGAAAAACTGTTTTTT.